This TCR beta chain was documented in a study of shared clonotypes between healthy human individuals (dated by TCRdb to 2020 to 2021). Study-level background: The cohort included a few men and two women between 18 and 49 years of age. To estimate repertoire size and how much clonotype sharing occurs between individuals, the study deeply sequenced the blood TCR repertoires of roughly 5 healthy adults. To increase sequencing depth and limit assay-specific biases, TCR repertoire library preparation and sequencing were carried out by different laboratories using diverse techniques. Between about 0.94 and 8.9 billion PBMCs per donor were obtained by leukapheresis. For each donor, CD4 naive and CD4 memory were each given three plates, CD8 naive was given two plates, and CD8 memory was given one plate.

The investigation overall reported the following: Across four donors, around 5% of naive CD4, roughly 3.8% of naive CD8, approximately 2.5% of memory CD4, and roughly 0.41% of memory CD8 clonotypes were shared. Based on pairwise subsampling, the degree of clonotype sharing among donors was expected to be affected by sequencing depth. Sampling was limited to blood, and TCR repertoires in tissue likely differ from TCR repertoires in blood. Incomplete sequencing was indicated by rarefaction of sorted-subset datasets, despite the large sequencing depth. Naive subsets generally had larger estimated clonotype richness than memory subsets did. The small number of donors limited the genetic and exposure-history diversity represented. Compared with non-shared clonotypes, the clonotypes found in all four sorted-subset donors had higher generation probabilities.

For the CD8 naive samples, CD45RO-negative cells were positively selected for CCR7, yielding a CD45RA+CCR7+ population from which TemRA cells were excluded. The donors were healthy, HIV-negative adults with no recently reported acute infections or vaccinations. Only Caucasian adults living in Nashville, Tennessee, USA were represented among the donors. Blood was collected by leukapheresis, and PBMCs were isolated by Ficoll-Histopaque density gradient centrifugation and then cryopreserved in liquid nitrogen vapor phase. Analytical flow cytometry was used to check the purity and quantity of each magnetically sorted T cell population. Genomic DNA was isolated from every sorted fraction and measured by UV absorbance on a Nanodrop 2000c. Measured from the cysteine to the phenylalanine, the CDR3 is 15 residues long. Only the CDR3 part of the read is kept: 45 bases, read in frame from the first base. Trimming takes 10 bases off V and 8 bases off J; junction bases not matched to a gene: 16. CDR1 and CDR2, looked up from the germline V gene, are MNHEY and SVGAGI.

Using the deep immunoSEQ assay, multiplex PCR amplified TCR CDR3 regions from genomic DNA. Extracted genomic DNA from each cell subset was spread evenly across all wells of several immunoSEQ 96-well plates, with each plate serving as a replicate. For sorted subsets, 150 to 250 ng genomic DNA, equal to tens of thousands of T cell genomes, was loaded into each replicate PCR. Purified libraries were quantified with a Qubit 3.0 fluorometer, sized on a Bioanalyzer 2100, and re-quantified with the KAPA Library Quantification kit. Each immunoSEQ 96-well plate was sequenced on its own single-read 150-cycle Illumina NextSeq 550 flow cell. The authors processed their data as follows. Because the immunoSEQ output included only junctional sequences and no quality scores, the filtering could not be the same as the filtering used for full-length reads. Sequences were annotated with PyIR, a Python wrapper for IgBLAST v1.9, and V/J genes and CDR3 were assigned using IMGT germline references. Any read was removed if the V/J assignment was weak (E-value above 1e-6), the CDR3 was missing, or the read contained stop codons, out-of-frame junctions, or ambiguous translated residues. A V3J clonotype was defined by an identical inferred V gene, J gene, and CDR3 amino acid sequence. The percentage overlap between two repertoires was calculated by dividing the number of shared unique clonotypes by the size of the smaller repertoire. RTK rarefaction, the Chao1 estimator, and Recon v2.1 estimates of unobserved clonotypes were used to assess repertoire richness. Generation probabilities were computed with OLGA for all TCRbeta clonotypes obtained by the gDNA method from a few donors. TCRdb holds this immuneACCESS table with in-frame rearrangements only. Some clones are missing; in checked studies, unresolved V genes explain under half, and the rest has no known cause. V, J and clone size were drawn from that table, and D and trimming were deduced from the DNA. The sample profile shows millions of clones; more than 85% of them were found once. Of the sample, under 2% falls within the top ten clones.

A remark on this clone: This receptor's antigen is unknown. Qualities for individual bases were not recorded, and no much larger clone is one base off.

The sequence joins TRBV6-5 to TRBJ1-4, and 7 bases in between align with TRBD1. Specimen: naive CD8+ T cells from PBMCs. The cell subset or site label here, explained by the study, means: CD45RA+CCR7+. This TCR derives from a man aged 18-30 years in good health. Some clones in this sample may be carry-over from other donors' samples. The CDR3: CATASGGTDREKLFF. The DNA reads as follows: TGTGCCACCGCCTCCGGTGGGACAGACCGAGAAAAACTGTTTTTT.